This T cell receptor (beta chain) was found in a study of blood T cell repertoires in COVID-19. Using immunoSEQ multiplex PCR, the repertoire was profiled, and TCRdb retains in-frame clones only, with some absent. The repertoire holds approximately 120,000 clones, with under 90% as singletons. V dropped 5 bases and J dropped 12 bases, with 13 bases sitting between them. Looked up from germline, CDR1 is SNHLY and CDR2 is FYNNEI. CDR3 length equals 12 residues. The sample consisted of peripheral blood. The chain is built from TRBV2 and TRBJ1-4; tentative D call: TRBD1 (6 bases). This TCR came from a woman aged 50 to 60 with acute or convalescent COVID-19. CDR3 residues: CASSLHPGELFF. The CDR3 nucleotides read TGTGCCAGCAGTCTCCATCCAGGGGAACTGTTTTTT.